This T cell receptor (beta chain) was documented in a study of blood T cell repertoires in COVID-19. On the study more broadly: The United States, Italy and Spain were the sources of the acute and convalescent COVID-19 samples. From T cells, B-cell-depleted T cells, or PBMCs came the material, which was cDNA or gDNA.

CDR3 size: 14 residues. Trimming took 1 base from V and 3 from J, leaving 10 bases between them. CDR1 and CDR2 from the germline V gene are SGHRS and YFSETQ. In the original processing: For nucleated cells, counts were estimated from reference gene primer amplification. Repertoires were generated with immunoSEQ multiplex PCR, while TCRdb's copy carries only in-frame clones and drops some. V and J calls and clone size are those listed in that table; D and trimming were worked out from the DNA. The sample yields 200,000 or so clones, around nine tenths seen once. The chain combines TRBV5-1 with TRBJ1-1; perhaps TRBD1 as D (6 bases). The receptor was derived from a man aged 60 to 69 who had recovered from COVID-19. The sample comprised peripheral blood. The CDR3 coding sequence is TGCGCCAGCAGCTTGCTGGGGGCCGACACTGAAGCTTTCTTT. Translation: CASSLLGADTEAFF.